The source of this T cell receptor (beta chain) is a study of cytomegalovirus exposure and HLA in healthy donors. Study-wide findings and caveats: A classifier reportedly called cytomegalovirus status with high sensitivity and specificity. Researchers catalogued about 160 TCR beta chains as cytomegalovirus-associated. Under in vitro conditions, a few CMV-associated chains were confirmed as specific for CMV antigens.

Some clones are missing from TCRdb's copy, which holds only in-frame ones; the method was immunoSEQ multiplex PCR. The data show approximately 120,000 clones, 95% to 97% seen once. The V gene end was trimmed by 1 base and the J gene end by 6 bases; junction bases not matched to a gene: 6. CDR1 SGHTA and CDR2 FQGNSA come from the germline V gene. This CDR3 is 15 amino acids long. For this clone: Its cognate antigen is unknown.

This chain connects TRBV7-2 to TRBJ1-5; 7 positions match TRBD1. The sequence came from a man aged 18 to 30 in good health and CMV-seronegative. The sequencing sample was made of PBMCs. CDR3 amino acids: CASSLEGRGVQPQHF. The CDR3 DNA reads TGTGCCAGCAGCTTAGAGGGCAGGGGGGTTCAGCCCCAGCATTTT.